These 17 T cell receptor beta chains were sequenced from one sample in a study of blood T cell repertoires in COVID-19. TCRdb's copy holds only in-frame clones and misses some; the assay was immunoSEQ multiplex PCR. The data contain roughly 180,000 clones, more than 65% of them singletons. Sequencing used PBMCs or T cells enriched from blood (not recorded which). The receptors stem from a man aged 55 to 69 who had recovered from COVID-19.

This chain connects TRBV5-1 to TRBJ1-4; D is ambiguous. Per germline, CDR1 SGHRS and CDR2 YFSETQ. The V end was cut by 0 bases, the J end by 5 bases, with 14 bases between. This CDR3 has 16 residues. The CDR3 loop reads CASSLEVRQQNEKLFF. CDR3 in DNA: TGCGCCAGCAGCTTGGAGGTGCGGCAGCAAAATGAAAAACTGTTTTTT.

The chain couples TRBV28 to TRBJ2-5; no definite D call. This CDR3 has 14 amino acids. Germline lookup yields CDR1 MDHEN and CDR2 SYDVKM. V was shortened by 2 bases and J by 2 bases, with 9 bases between the two germline ends. For the CDR3, the DNA is TGTGCCAGCAGTTTACAGGCGCTTCAAGAGACCCAGTACTTC. Translation gives CASSLQALQETQYF.

This clone was seen repeatedly, ten times or more. V gene TRBV28 combines with J gene TRBJ1-6; D might be TRBD1 (5 bases). The CDR3 contains 16 residues. V lost 6 bases and J lost 5, with 17 bases in between. The germline V gene encodes CDR1 MDHEN and CDR2 SYDVKM. CDR3 loop: CASSTLGVLNNSPLHF. The CDR3 coding sequence is TGTGCCAGCAGCACCTTAGGGGTTTTGAATAATTCACCCCTCCACTTT.

V and J are TRBV28 and TRBJ1-5, with 10 bases lining up with TRBD1. Germline V CDR1 and CDR2: MDHEN, SYDVKM. The junction had 2 bases not matched to a gene; V was cut back by 6 bases and J by 3 bases. This CDR3 region has 14 residues. The CDR3 DNA reads as TGTGCCAGCAGCGGACAGGGGGTCAATCAGCCCCAGCATTTT. Encoded protein: CASSGQGVNQPQHF.

This clone was seen once. The chain uses TRBV18 and TRBJ1-3; 9 bases are a match to TRBD1. Germline CDR1 is KGHSH and CDR2 is LQKENI. V shed 3 bases and J 1 base; nucleotides not matched to a gene: 7. There are 17 residues in the CDR3. CDR3 DNA: TGTGCCAGCTCACCCGGACAGGGGAGAAGTTCTGGAAACACCATATATTTT. This encodes CASSPGQGRSSGNTIYF.

This sequence joins TRBV19 and TRBJ2-3; TRBD2 matches 7 bases. Germline V gene data show CDR1 as LNHDA and CDR2 as SQIVND (reference sequence). The CDR3 covers 15 residues. V dropped 6 bases and J dropped 4; count of bases not matched to a gene: 10. CDR3 sequence (DNA): TGTGCCAGTAGCCTCGGACTAGTTCGGTCAGATACGCAGTATTTT. Protein: CASSLGLVRSDTQYF.

V usage is TRBV11-2 and J usage is TRBJ1-6; 9 bases match TRBD1. This CDR3 spans 16 amino acids. V was clipped by 5 bases and J by 5 bases; unmatched bases: 7. Per germline, CDR1 SGHAT and CDR2 FQNNGV. CDR3: CASSRSDRGHNSPLHF. The CDR3 region has the DNA TGTGCCAGCAGCCGCTCGGACAGGGGTCATAATTCACCCCTCCACTTT.

V usage is TRBV27 and J usage is TRBJ2-7; 11 bases match TRBD2. Germline CDR1 MNHEY, CDR2 SMNVEV (reference sequence). The length of the CDR3 is 17 residues. J was trimmed by 2 bases and V by 5 bases; bases with no gene match: 11. In nucleotides, the CDR3 is TGTGCCAGCAGTGTTGACTCGACTAGCGGGAACCCCTACGAGCAGTACTTC. Protein sequence: CASSVDSTSGNPYEQYF.

This rearrangement joins TRBV2 to TRBJ1-6, with D tentatively TRBD1 (5 bases). Trimming stripped 6 bases from V and 0 bases from J, with 12 bases between. This CDR3 region has 16 residues. Germline CDR1 and CDR2: SNHLY and FYNNEI. The CDR3 spells CASRGGTSSYNSPLHF. In nucleotides, the CDR3 is TGTGCCAGCAGGGGCGGGACGAGCTCCTATAATTCACCCCTCCACTTT.

The V and J genes are TRBV5-4 and TRBJ2-2; TRBD1 agrees at 7 bases. This CDR3 comprises 17 residues. Looked up from germline, CDR1 is SGHNT and CDR2 is YYREEE (reference sequence). J gave up 6 bases and V 5 bases, and 16 bases lay outside the gene matches. The CDR3 protein is CASSPRGQGVISGELFF. As DNA, the CDR3 is TGTGCCAGCAGTCCCCGCGGGCAGGGGGTCATATCCGGGGAGCTGTTTTTT.

The chain is built from TRBV10-3 and TRBJ2-7; 12 nucleotides line up with TRBD1. The CDR3 extends over 15 amino acids. J gave up 4 bases and V 7 bases, and 8 bases lay outside the gene matches. CDR1 ENHRY and CDR2 SYGVKD come from the germline V gene. The CDR3 DNA reads as TGTGCCATCACCCCGGGACAGGGGGCGCGGTACGAGCAGTACTTC. It yields the protein CAITPGQGARYEQYF.

V and J are TRBV21-1 and TRBJ2-7; the table gives TRBD1 as D, unverified against the DNA. TRBV21-1 is labeled a pseudogene. CDR3 length equals 15 residues. For the CDR3, the DNA is TGTGCCAGCAGCACAGCATTACAGGGAATCTACGAGCAGTACTTC. As protein: CASSTALQGIYEQYF.

This clone was seen once. The chain has TRBV5-1 and TRBJ2-2; 7 bases match TRBD1. The ends lost 9 bases at V and 4 bases at J; junction bases unmatched: 6. Germline CDR1 SGHRS, CDR2 YFSETQ. The CDR3 runs 13 residues. CDR3 protein: CATLGQTTGELFF. The CDR3 nucleotides are TGCGCCACCCTGGGACAGACCACCGGGGAGCTGTTTTTT.

The chain recombines TRBV27 with TRBJ1-4, with 9 bases fitting TRBD1. The CDR3 has 19 residues. Germline loops: CDR1 MNHEY, CDR2 SMNVEV (reference sequence). Losses at the gene ends were 6 bases for V and 7 bases for J; bases not matched to a gene: 21. CDR3 sequence: CASRPSLGQGLIRSEKLFF. In DNA, the CDR3 is TGTGCCAGCAGACCCTCCCTGGGACAGGGCTTAATAAGGAGTGAAAAACTGTTTTTT.

The gene calls are TRBV30 and TRBJ1-2; D not resolved. The CDR3 runs to 15 residues. V lost 2 bases to trimming and J lost 6 bases, with 19 bases between them. The V gene's germline CDR1 is GTSNPN and CDR2 SVGIG (reference sequence). CDR3 in DNA: TGTGCCTGGAGTACGACGGTGAGGGCGAATAATGGCTACACCTTC. Its protein product is CAWSTTVRANNGYTF.

The chain uses TRBV14 and TRBJ2-3; 7 bases match TRBD2. The CDR3 covers 15 residues. Trimming removed 0 bases from V and 8 bases from J; junction bases left unmatched: 8. The V gene's germline CDR1 is SGHDN and CDR2 FVKESK. The CDR3 DNA is TGTGCCAGCAGCCAAGATTTACTAGGGAGGGCTACGCAGTATTTT. This sequence encodes CASSQDLLGRATQYF.

The rearrangement uses TRBV9 and TRBJ2-2; 10 bases fit TRBD1. Germline-derived CDR1 and CDR2 are SGDLS and YYNGEE. CDR3 size: 18 residues. With 0 bases clipped from V and 3 bases from J, the junction kept 8 bases outside the gene matches. The CDR3 loop is CASSVEGQGFADTGELFF. The CDR3 DNA reads TGTGCCAGCAGCGTAGAGGGACAGGGGTTCGCGGACACCGGGGAGCTGTTTTTT.